Detailed here is one TCR beta chain. What it recognizes is unknown. This sample is drawn from a study of T cells in Graves' hyperthyroidism and ophthalmopathy. Study-wide findings and caveats: The blood repertoire included most of the expanded thyroid clonotypes above 0.001.

Using RNA transcripts as the source, TCR beta CDR3 regions were amplified. Initially, a first-round RT-PCR of the TCR CDR3 employed the HTBI primer set. TCRdb itself ran the multiplex PCR reads through MiXCR, one entry per CDR3 protein. Counted here are around 440,000 distinct CDR3 sequences, more than 15% occurring once; the ten biggest clones make up approximately 7.5%. Specimen: blood. This sequence was found in a woman younger than 30 with Graves' hyperthyroidism.

The CDR3 region is CAWSVQADTEAFF. As DNA, the CDR3 is TGTGCCTGGAGTGTACAGGCAGATACTGAAGCTTTCTTT. The chain employs TRBV30 and TRBJ1-1; D might be TRBD1 (5 bases). CDR3 size: 13 residues. V shed 0 bases and J shed 5 bases, with 10 bases lying between them. CDR1 and CDR2 (germline): GTSNPN, SVGIG (reference sequence).